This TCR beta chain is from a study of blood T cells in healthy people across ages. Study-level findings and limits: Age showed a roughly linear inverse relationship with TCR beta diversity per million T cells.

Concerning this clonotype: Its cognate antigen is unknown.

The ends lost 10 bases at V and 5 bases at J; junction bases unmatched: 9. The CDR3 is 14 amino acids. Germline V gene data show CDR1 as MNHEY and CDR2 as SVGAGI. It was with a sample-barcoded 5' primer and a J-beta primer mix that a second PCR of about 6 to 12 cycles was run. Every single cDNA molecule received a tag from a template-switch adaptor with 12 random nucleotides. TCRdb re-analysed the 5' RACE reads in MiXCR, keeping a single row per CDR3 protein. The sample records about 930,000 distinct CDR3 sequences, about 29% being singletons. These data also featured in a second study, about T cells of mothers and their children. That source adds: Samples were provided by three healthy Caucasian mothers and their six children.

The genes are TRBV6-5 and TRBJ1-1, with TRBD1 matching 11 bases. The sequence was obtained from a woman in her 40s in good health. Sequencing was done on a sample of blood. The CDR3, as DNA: TGTGCCACCCACAGGGACAGGGGGTCTACTGAAGCTTTCTTT. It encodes CATHRDRGSTEAFF.